Here is one TCR beta chain with its context. The antigen is undetermined. The data were obtained in a study of PD-1 blockade in classical Hodgkin lymphoma. Data came from immunoSEQ multiplex PCR; TCRdb stores just in-frame clones and leaves some out. Among approximately 89,000 clones listed, roughly 84% were seen once. Relapse after autologous stem cell transplantation occurred in every patient, and brentuximab vedotin exposure varied. Complete response, partial response or progressive disease was each patient's best response. Regarding the study as a whole: CD8+ TCR diversity did not rise significantly by C4D1, unlike CD4+. Some patients began nivolumab under 1 year after ASCT. These patients were excluded from later analyses. Baseline TCR diversity was reportedly lower in newly diagnosed patients than in healthy donors. It was reported as lower still in relapsed/refractory patients.

The germline gives CDR1 SGHNT, CDR2 YYREEE (reference sequence). The CDR3 consists of 14 residues. V lost 2 bases and J 1 base, leaving 9 bases between the germline ends. The TCR comes from a human donor with classical Hodgkin lymphoma. Material: peripheral blood mononuclear cells (PBMCs), obtained at baseline. V and J are TRBV5-4 and TRBJ1-1; D is possibly TRBD1 (5 bases). Written as DNA, the CDR3 is TGTGCCAGCAGCTTCACAGGTAGGAACACTGAAGCTTTCTTT. It specifies CASSFTGRNTEAFF.